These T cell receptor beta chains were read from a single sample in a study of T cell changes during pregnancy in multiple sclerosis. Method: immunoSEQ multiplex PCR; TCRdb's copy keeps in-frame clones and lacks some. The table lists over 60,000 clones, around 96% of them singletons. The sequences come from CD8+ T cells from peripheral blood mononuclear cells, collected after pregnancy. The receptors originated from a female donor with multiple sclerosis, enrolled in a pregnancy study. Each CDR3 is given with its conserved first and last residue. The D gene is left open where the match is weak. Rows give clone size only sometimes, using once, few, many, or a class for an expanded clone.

CASSYGAGGETQYF	TGTGCCAGCAGTTACGGGGCGGGGGGGGAGACCCAGTACTTC	.	TRBV6-5	TRBJ2-5	TRBD2
CANPVGRRETQYF	TGTGCCAACCCCGTTGGGAGACGGGAGACCCAGTACTTC	.	TRBV5-8	TRBJ2-5	.
CASSIWDKNTEAFF	TGTGCCAGTAGTATTTGGGACAAGAACACTGAAGCTTTCTTT	.	TRBV19	TRBJ1-1	.
CASSVGGRSYNEQFF	TGTGCCAGCAGCGTAGGGGGGCGCTCCTACAATGAGCAGTTCTTC	.	TRBV9	TRBJ2-1	.
CASSLALAGVGLETQYF	TGTGCCAGCAGCTTGGCGCTAGCGGGCGTAGGGTTGGAGACCCAGTACTTC	.	TRBV5-6	TRBJ2-5	TRBD2
CASSLSGTGATGANVLTF	TGCGCCAGCAGCCTCTCCGGGACAGGGGCAACGGGGGCCAACGTCCTGACTTTC	.	TRBV4-1	TRBJ2-6	TRBD1
CSVDETSGPEQFF	TGCAGCGTTGATGAGACTAGCGGTCCTGAGCAGTTCTTC	.	TRBV29-1	TRBJ2-1	TRBD2
CASSPTGGAGKNIQYF	TGTGCCAGCAGCCCCACGGGGGGCGCAGGCAAAAACATTCAGTACTTC	.	TRBV27	TRBJ2-4	.
CASSPIGGMVVVEQFF	TGTGCCAGCAGTCCAATCGGGGGGATGGTTGTTGTTGAGCAGTTCTTC	once	TRBV28	TRBJ2-1	TRBD2
CASSLGPPGNTGELFF	TGTGCCAGCAGCTTAGGCCCCCCAGGGAACACCGGGGAGCTGTTTTTT	.	TRBV7-8	TRBJ2-2	.
CASSPEGSYSNQPQHF	TGTGCCAGCTCACCAGAAGGGAGCTATAGCAATCAGCCCCAGCATTTT	.	TRBV18	TRBJ1-5	.
CASSFGTGDQPQHF	TGTGCCAGCAGCTTCGGGACAGGCGATCAGCCCCAGCATTTT	.	TRBV7-2	TRBJ1-5	TRBD1
CAEWQGGEQYF	TGTGCCGAGTGGCAGGGCGGCGAGCAGTACTTC	.	TRBV5-4	TRBJ2-7	.
CASSGEGGSLKTQYF	TGTGCCAGCAGCGGGGAGGGGGGGAGTCTGAAGACCCAGTACTTC	.	TRBV9	TRBJ2-5	.
CASSRTTGANTEAFF	TGTGCCAGCAGTCGGACGACAGGGGCGAACACTGAAGCTTTCTTT	.	TRBV28	TRBJ1-1	TRBD1
CASSLQITGELFF	TGTGCCAGCAGTTTGCAGATCACCGGGGAGCTGTTTTTT	.	TRBV27	TRBJ2-2	.
CAWSAPRDWYYNEQFF	TGTGCCTGGAGTGCCCCCCGGGACTGGTACTACAATGAGCAGTTCTTC	.	TRBV30	TRBJ2-1	.
CASSSPPGLEQYF	TGTGCCAGCAGCTCTCCTCCGGGGTTGGAGCAGTACTTC	.	TRBV9	TRBJ2-7	.
CASSQSGGEIEQYF	TGTGCCAGTAGTCAATCGGGGGGCGAAATCGAGCAGTACTTC	.	TRBV19	TRBJ2-7	.
CASTPGGREYERNTGELFF	TGTGCCAGCACCCCCGGAGGGCGGGAGTATGAAAGGAACACCGGGGAGCTGTTTTTT	.	TRBV7-9	TRBJ2-2	TRBD2
CASSGGTYGYTF	TGTGCCAGCAGTGGTGGGACATATGGCTACACCTTC	once	TRBV27	TRBJ1-2	.
CASSPRDSEAFF	TGTGCCAGCAGCCCTAGGGACAGTGAAGCTTTCTTT	.	TRBV5-4	TRBJ1-1	TRBD1
CASSFTGEVSTEAFF	TGTGCCAGCAGTTTCACAGGGGAGGTTAGCACTGAAGCTTTCTTT	.	TRBV28	TRBJ1-1	TRBD1
CASTLGISSYNEQFF	TGTGCCAGTACCCTAGGAATCTCCTCCTACAATGAGCAGTTCTTC	.	TRBV19	TRBJ2-1	.
CASMSDSLQETQYF	TGTGCCAGCATGTCTGACAGCCTCCAAGAGACCCAGTACTTC	.	TRBV25-1	TRBJ2-5	.
CATSQGVATEAFF	TGTGCCACCAGTCAGGGGGTTGCCACTGAAGCTTTCTTT	.	TRBV2	TRBJ1-1	TRBD1
CASSSRLARIEQYF	TGTGCCAGCAGTTCTCGACTAGCTCGGATCGAGCAGTACTTC	.	TRBV27	TRBJ2-7	TRBD2
CASSSDRVRGNTIYF	TGTGCCAGCAGCTCCGACAGGGTCCGTGGAAACACCATATATTTT	.	TRBV11-1	TRBJ1-3	TRBD1
CASSRDSYNEQFF	TGTGCCAGCAGCCGAGATAGCTACAATGAGCAGTTCTTC	.	TRBV5-8	TRBJ2-1	.
CASSLGHPGLNEQFF	TGTGCCAGCAGCTTAGGTCACCCAGGGCTAAATGAGCAGTTCTTC	.	TRBV7-9	TRBJ2-1	.
CASRANQGADTQYF	TGCGCCAGCAGAGCTAACCAGGGGGCAGATACGCAGTATTTT	.	TRBV4-1	TRBJ2-3	TRBD1
CASSPYRTGDDDTQYF	TGTGCCAGCAGCCCATACAGGACAGGGGACGACGATACGCAGTATTTT	.	TRBV13	TRBJ2-3	TRBD1
CASSEDRTSGYNEQFF	TGTGCCAGCAGTGAAGATCGGACTAGCGGTTACAATGAGCAGTTCTTC	.	TRBV2	TRBJ2-1	TRBD2
CASSWSSGDQETQYF	TGTGCCAGCAGCTGGTCCAGCGGGGACCAAGAGACCCAGTACTTC	.	TRBV11-2	TRBJ2-5	TRBD2
CASSTQREGETQYF	TGTGCCAGCAGTACCCAGCGGGAAGGAGAGACCCAGTACTTC	once	TRBV27	TRBJ2-5	TRBD2
CASSEGTSGPYNEQFF	TGTGCCAGCAGTGAAGGGACTAGCGGACCCTACAATGAGCAGTTCTTC	.	TRBV25-1	TRBJ2-1	TRBD2
CATSLPGQGTYEQYF	TGTGCCACCAGCTTACCGGGACAGGGGACCTACGAGCAGTACTTC	once	TRBV15	TRBJ2-7	TRBD1
CASSVGQTSGNTIYF	TGTGCCAGCAGCGTAGGGCAAACCTCTGGAAACACCATATATTTT	.	TRBV9	TRBJ1-3	.
CACTRDRVTYEQYF	TGTGCCTGTACCCGGGACAGGGTTACCTACGAGCAGTACTTC	once	TRBV30	TRBJ2-7	TRBD1
CASSHALGQIPPPRGNTIYF	TGTGCCAGCAGTCACGCCCTGGGACAGATTCCCCCCCCTCGTGGAAACACCATATATTTT	.	TRBV27	TRBJ1-3	TRBD1
CASSDLGGLRETQYF	TGTGCCAGCAGTGATTTAGGGGGCTTGAGGGAGACCCAGTACTTC	.	TRBV27	TRBJ2-5	TRBD1
CASSHGGEQFF	TGCGCCAGCAGCCATGGGGGGGAGCAGTTCTTC	few	TRBV4-1	TRBJ2-1	.
CASSQEWAGSGNTGELFF	TGCGCCAGCAGCCAAGAATGGGCCGGTAGTGGGAACACCGGGGAGCTGTTTTTT	.	TRBV4-3	TRBJ2-2	.
CASSRPGDQPQHF	TGTGCCAGCAGCCGGCCCGGGGATCAGCCCCAGCATTTT	.	TRBV4-2	TRBJ1-5	.
CASRHIWQNTEAFF	TGTGCCAGCAGGCACATATGGCAGAACACTGAAGCTTTCTTT	.	TRBV6-5	TRBJ1-1	.
CASSERGISSAKNIQYF	TGTGCCAGCAGTGAGAGAGGGATTAGTTCAGCCAAAAACATTCAGTACTTC	few	TRBV2	TRBJ2-4	.